One and the same sample provided the 2 T cell receptor beta chains below, sequenced in a study of T cell responses to AZD1222 COVID-19 vaccine. TCRdb's table, derived via immunoSEQ multiplex PCR, lists solely in-frame clones and lacks some. This sample carries approximately 190,000 clones, about 94% of them seen once, and the ten largest clones take roughly 0.99%. Sequenced material: peripheral blood, taken 28 days after the second AZD1222 dose. The receptors originated from an adult who received the AZD1222 COVID-19 vaccine.

The rearrangement joins TRBV5-1 to TRBJ1-2, with D unclear. Trimming cost V 4 bases and J 0 bases, with 13 bases left between them. The CDR3 covers 15 residues. The germline V gene has CDR1 SGHRS and CDR2 YFSETQ. The CDR3 region is CASSGGSGSNYGYTF. In nucleotides, the CDR3 is TGCGCCAGCAGCGGCGGCTCTGGGTCTAACTATGGCTACACCTTC. Combining the CDR3 with reference TRBV5-1 and TRBJ1-2 gives the whole variable domain KAGVTQTPRYLIKTRGQQVTLSCSPISGHRSVSWYQQTPGQGLQFLFEYFSETQRNKGNFPGRFSGRQFSNSRSEMNVSTLELGDSALYLCASSGGSGSNYGYTFGSGTRLTVV.

This clone occurred once. The chain carries TRBV6-5 and TRBJ1-5, with D unclear. V dropped 4 bases and J dropped 5 bases, with 15 bases sitting between them. Germline values: CDR1 MNHEY, CDR2 SVGAGI. This CDR3 spans 15 amino acids. The CDR3 reads CASSSLDAGDQPQHF. The CDR3 bases are TGTGCCAGCAGTTCCCTGGACGCTGGGGATCAGCCCCAGCATTTT.